This passage covers 8 T cell receptor beta chains from one sample sequenced in a study of T cell responses to AZD1222 COVID-19 vaccine. TCRdb keeps only in-frame clones here, not all; method: immunoSEQ multiplex PCR. The sample lists 150,000 to 200,000 clones, 94% occurring once. Sequenced here: peripheral blood, sampled on day 0 of AZD1222 vaccination. These receptors came from an adult in good health.

V usage is TRBV2 and J usage is TRBJ1-1; 10 bases line up with TRBD1. The CDR3 is 16 residues long. The germline V gene has CDR1 SNHLY and CDR2 FYNNEI. V gave up 5 bases and J gave up 0 bases; unmatched junction bases: 6. CDR3 nucleotide sequence: TGTGCCAGCAGTTCTAGGGGACAGGGGATGAACACTGAAGCTTTCTTT. Amino acid sequence: CASSSRGQGMNTEAFF.

V usage is TRBV27 and J usage is TRBJ2-3; D perhaps matches TRBD2 (5 bases). The germline V and J ends were trimmed by 4 bases and 6 bases, with 14 bases remaining between them. Germline CDR1 and CDR2: MNHEY and SMNVEV (reference sequence). This CDR3 contains 14 residues. The CDR3 DNA is TGTGCCAGCAGTTCGGCTAGCCTCCCCGATACGCAGTATTTT. As protein: CASSSASLPDTQYF.

This chain connects TRBV7-6 to TRBJ2-7, with D possibly matching TRBD1 (6 bases). The CDR3 is 16 amino acids. Germline-derived CDR1 and CDR2 are SGHVS and FNYEAQ. V lost 4 bases to trimming and J lost 6 bases, with 22 bases between them. This chain's CDR3 is CASSSAPWGQNTEQYF. The CDR3 DNA reads TGTGCCAGCAGCTCCGCACCTTGGGGGCAAAATACCGAGCAGTACTTC.

The DNA for the CDR3 is TGTGCCAGCTCACCCTCAATCAGGGAGGGTCAGCCCCAGCATTTT. This gives the protein CASSPSIREGQPQHF. The rearrangement uses TRBV18 and TRBJ1-5; tentative D call: TRBD1 (5 bases). This CDR3 is 15 amino acids long. V lost 3 bases and J 6 bases, leaving 15 bases between the germline ends. CDR1 and CDR2 from the germline V gene are KGHSH and LQKENI. The variable domain in full, with the rest retrieved from reference TRBV18 and TRBJ1-5, is NAGVMQNPRHLVRRRGQEARLRCSPMKGHSHVYWYRQLPEEGLKFMVYLQKENIIDESGMPKERFSAEFPKEGPSILRIQQVVRGDSAAYFCASSPSIREGQPQHFGDGTRLSIL.

The rearrangement joins TRBV19 to TRBJ2-7; 7 bases fit TRBD2. The CDR3 runs to 15 residues. Germline trimming cut 10 bases from V and 0 bases from J; bases unmatched to any gene: 12. Germline CDR1 and CDR2: LNHDA and SQIVND (reference sequence). The CDR3 reads CATSDGRLSSYEQYF. CDR3 DNA: TGTGCCACCTCAGACGGGAGGCTCAGCTCCTACGAGCAGTACTTC.

The chain carries TRBV9 and TRBJ2-7; TRBD2 is a possible D gene (5 bases). Trimming pared 0 bases from V and 7 bases from J, leaving 11 bases between. This CDR3 region has 13 residues. The germline gives CDR1 SGDLS, CDR2 YYNGEE. CDR3 sequence reads: CASSVVGKSEQYF. As DNA, the CDR3 is TGTGCCAGCAGCGTAGTCGGGAAATCGGAGCAGTACTTC.

This clone appeared once. This chain joins TRBV18 and TRBJ2-7, with 8 bases lining up with TRBD1. The CDR3 is made up of 14 amino acids. Germline values: CDR1 KGHSH, CDR2 LQKENI. Losses at the gene ends were 6 bases for V and 1 base for J; bases not matched to a gene: 5. CDR3 in DNA: TGTGCCAGCTCCCCTGACAGGGGTTCCTACGAGCAGTACTTC. As protein: CASSPDRGSYEQYF.

This chain uses TRBV6-5 with TRBJ1-1, with D unclear. V lost 8 bases and J 1 base, leaving 14 bases between the germline ends. The CDR3 runs 14 residues. Germline V gene sequence: CDR1 MNHEY, CDR2 SVGAGI. Here the CDR3 reads CASWESWANTEAFF. CDR3 DNA: TGTGCCAGCTGGGAATCTTGGGCGAACACTGAAGCTTTCTTT.